This T cell receptor beta chain was sequenced during a study of T cells in Graves' hyperthyroidism and ophthalmopathy. Overall study findings and caveats: Blood also showed most of the thyroid clonotypes that were expanded above 0.001.

With respect to this clonotype: Its antigen is as yet unknown.

Amplification of TCR beta CDR3 regions was performed using RNA transcripts as template. RT-PCR in the first round (using the HTBI primer set) targeted the TCR CDR3. Via MiXCR, TCRdb re-called the multiplex PCR reads, giving one row per CDR3 protein. The table has 640,000 or so distinct CDR3 sequences, approximately 14% seen once; the top ten hold about 7%. This CDR3 comprises 15 residues. CDR1 is ENHRY and CDR2 is SYGVKD in the germline V gene. Trimming removed 0 bases at V and 0 bases at J, with 6 bases between. The sample was blood. V usage is TRBV10-3 and J usage is TRBJ1-3; no clear D gene. The clonotype was recovered from a woman younger than 30 with Graves' ophthalmopathy. CDR3 sequence (DNA): TGTGCCATCAGTGAGTCGCCAGTCTCTGGAAACACCATATATTTT. It translates to CAISESPVSGNTIYF.